This section outlines one T cell receptor (beta chain) sequence together with its context. This entry belongs to a study of T cell changes during pregnancy in multiple sclerosis. The CDR3 contains 15 residues. Trimming took 2 bases from V and 1 from J, leaving 9 bases between them. The V gene's germline CDR1 is MGHRA and CDR2 YSYEKL. Assay: immunoSEQ multiplex PCR; the TCRdb copy retains only in-frame clones and omits some. The sample records fewer than 60,000 clones, just under 95% being singletons. This receptor was obtained from a female donor with multiple sclerosis, enrolled in a pregnancy study. This sample comprised CD8+ T cells from peripheral blood mononuclear cells, obtained in the first trimester of pregnancy. V gene TRBV4-1 combines with J gene TRBJ1-3; TRBD1 might be the D (6 bases). The chain's CDR3 is CASSQNQGSGNTIYF. The CDR3 bases are TGCGCCAGCAGCCAAAACCAGGGGTCTGGAAACACCATATATTTT.